This TCR beta chain is drawn from a study of cytomegalovirus exposure and HLA in healthy donors. Trimming removed 4 bases at V and 0 bases at J, with 9 bases between. The germline CDR1 and CDR2 sequences are SQVTM and ANQGSEA. This CDR3 has 13 amino acids. Study-level points and caveats: Some V segments (TRBV6-2 and TRBV6-3 among them) were excluded as indistinguishable.

Points on this clone: Its specificity is not known.

The PCR employed 60 Vbeta primers together with 13 Jbeta primers. TCRdb's copy holds only in-frame clones and misses some; the assay was immunoSEQ multiplex PCR. This table lists roughly 77,000 clones. The TCR originated in a female donor in good health and CMV-seropositive. Sequencing input: PBMCs. The V call is TRBV29-1, the J call TRBJ1-1; D unresolved. Written as DNA, the CDR3 is TGCAGCGTTGTAAGAGCAATGAACACTGAAGCTTTCTTT. This translates into CSVVRAMNTEAFF.